This T cell receptor beta chain was sequenced during a study of T cells in Graves' hyperthyroidism and ophthalmopathy. Study-level results: Using 13 V-J features, a model discriminated ophthalmopathy from stable hyperthyroidism.

Unmatched junction bases numbered 12, after V lost 5 bases and J lost 8 bases. The CDR3 covers 15 residues. Germline V gene sequence: CDR1 SGHVS, CDR2 FQNEAQ. Ten or more counts support this clonotype. Its antigen remains unidentified. RNA transcripts yielded amplified TCR beta CDR3 regions. During a first-round RT-PCR of the TCR CDR3, the HTBI primer set was used. TCRdb reprocessed the multiplex PCR reads with MiXCR, giving one entry per CDR3 protein. This sample yields 300,000 to 450,000 distinct CDR3 sequences, of which roughly 13% are seen a single time; less than 25% belongs to the top ten. The sequence was collected from a young man with Graves' hyperthyroidism that later progressed to Graves' ophthalmopathy. What was sequenced was blood. The V call is TRBV7-8, the J call TRBJ1-2; 9 nucleotides line up with TRBD1. CDR3 loop: CASSRSTGQGRGYTF. Written as DNA, the CDR3 is TGTGCCAGCAGCAGGTCGACGGGACAGGGTCGAGGCTACACCTTC.